What follows describes a single T cell receptor beta chain. As originally analysed: Counts of nucleated cells, estimated from reference gene primer amplification, were obtained. Method: immunoSEQ multiplex PCR; TCRdb's copy keeps in-frame clones and lacks some. V and J calls plus clone size are reproduced from that table; the DNA served to infer D and trimming. In the table there are approximately 41,000 clones, around 90% of which are singletons. The data derive from a study of blood T cell repertoires in COVID-19. This CDR3 spans 13 amino acids. V lost 11 bases and J 4 bases, leaving 12 bases between the germline ends.

The TCR originated in a woman over 75 with active COVID-19. The sample taken for sequencing was peripheral blood. The chain couples TRBV12-3 or TRBV12-4 to TRBJ2-6, with D perhaps TRBD1 (5 bases). CDR3 DNA sequence: TGTGCCGGCGCAGGGTCCGGGGCCAACGTCCTGACTTTC. It translates to CAGAGSGANVLTF.